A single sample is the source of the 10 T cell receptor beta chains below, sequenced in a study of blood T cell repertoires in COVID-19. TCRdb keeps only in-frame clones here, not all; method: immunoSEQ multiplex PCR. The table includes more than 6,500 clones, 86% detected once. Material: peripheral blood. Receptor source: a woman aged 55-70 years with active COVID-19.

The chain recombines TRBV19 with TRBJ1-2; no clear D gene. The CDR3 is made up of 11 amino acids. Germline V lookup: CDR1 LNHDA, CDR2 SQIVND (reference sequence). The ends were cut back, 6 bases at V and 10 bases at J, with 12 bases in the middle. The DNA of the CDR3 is TGTGCCAGTAGGTTCTCAGAGGACTACACCTTC. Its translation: CASRFSEDYTF.

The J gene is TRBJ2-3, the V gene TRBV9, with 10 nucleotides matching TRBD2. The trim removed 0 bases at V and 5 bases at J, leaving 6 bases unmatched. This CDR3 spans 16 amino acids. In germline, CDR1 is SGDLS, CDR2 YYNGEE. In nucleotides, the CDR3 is TGTGCCAGCAGCGTAGTACTAGCGGGGAGTGGAGATACGCAGTATTTT. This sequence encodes CASSVVLAGSGDTQYF.

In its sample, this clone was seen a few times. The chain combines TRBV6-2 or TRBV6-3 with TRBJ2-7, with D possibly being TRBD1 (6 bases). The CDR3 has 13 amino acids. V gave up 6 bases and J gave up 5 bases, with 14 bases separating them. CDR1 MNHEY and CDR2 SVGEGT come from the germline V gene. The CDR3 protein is CASSPGGRNEQYF. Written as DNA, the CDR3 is TGTGCCAGCAGCCCTGGGGGCCGGAACGAGCAGTACTTC.

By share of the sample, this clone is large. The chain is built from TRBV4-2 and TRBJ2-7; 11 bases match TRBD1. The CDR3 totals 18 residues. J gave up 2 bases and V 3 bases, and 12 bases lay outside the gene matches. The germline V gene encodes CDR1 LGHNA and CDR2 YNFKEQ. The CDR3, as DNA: TGTGCCAGCAGCCAGCCAACCCTCCGGGACAGGGGGACCTACGAGCAGTACTTC. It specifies CASSQPTLRDRGTYEQYF.

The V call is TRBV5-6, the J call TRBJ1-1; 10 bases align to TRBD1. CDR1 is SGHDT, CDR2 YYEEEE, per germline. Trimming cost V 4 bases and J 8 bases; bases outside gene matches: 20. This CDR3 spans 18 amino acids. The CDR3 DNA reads TGTGCCAGCAGCGGAAGACAGGGGGCTGATCCGTACCCCGCCGAAGCTTTCTTT. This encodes CASSGRQGADPYPAEAFF.

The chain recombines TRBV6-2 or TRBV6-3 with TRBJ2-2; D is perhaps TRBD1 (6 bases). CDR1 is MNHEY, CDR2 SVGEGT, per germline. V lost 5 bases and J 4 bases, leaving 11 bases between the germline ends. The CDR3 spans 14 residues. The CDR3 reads CASSPRTVTGELFF. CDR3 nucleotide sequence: TGTGCCAGCAGTCCGAGGACAGTCACCGGGGAGCTGTTTTTT.

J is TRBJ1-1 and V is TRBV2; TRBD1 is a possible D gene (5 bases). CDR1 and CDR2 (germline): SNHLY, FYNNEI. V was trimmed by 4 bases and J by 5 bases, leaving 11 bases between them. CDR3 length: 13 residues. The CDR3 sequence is CASSVWKGTEAFF. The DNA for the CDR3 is TGTGCCAGCAGTGTGTGGAAGGGGACTGAAGCTTTCTTT.

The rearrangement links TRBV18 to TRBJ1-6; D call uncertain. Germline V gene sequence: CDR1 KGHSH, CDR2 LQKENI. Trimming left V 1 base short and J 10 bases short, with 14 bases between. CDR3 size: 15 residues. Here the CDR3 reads CASSPRYAAASPLHF. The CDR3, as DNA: TGTGCCAGCTCACCACGTTATGCGGCCGCCTCACCCCTCCACTTT.

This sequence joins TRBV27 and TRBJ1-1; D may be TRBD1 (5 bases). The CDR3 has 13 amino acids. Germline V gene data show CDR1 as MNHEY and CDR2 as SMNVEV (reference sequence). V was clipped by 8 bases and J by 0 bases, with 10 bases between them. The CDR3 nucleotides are TGTGCCAGCCGAAGGGGTTTGAACACTGAAGCTTTCTTT. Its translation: CASRRGLNTEAFF.

CDR3 residues: CASSMAGFNQPQHF. CDR3 in DNA: TGTGCCAGCAGTATGGCGGGGTTTAACCAGCCCCAGCATTTT. The chain is built from TRBV2 and TRBJ1-5; D gene ambiguous. Looked up from germline, CDR1 is SNHLY and CDR2 is FYNNEI. The CDR3 totals 14 residues. With 5 bases removed from V and 7 bases from J, the gap between germline ends came to 15 bases.